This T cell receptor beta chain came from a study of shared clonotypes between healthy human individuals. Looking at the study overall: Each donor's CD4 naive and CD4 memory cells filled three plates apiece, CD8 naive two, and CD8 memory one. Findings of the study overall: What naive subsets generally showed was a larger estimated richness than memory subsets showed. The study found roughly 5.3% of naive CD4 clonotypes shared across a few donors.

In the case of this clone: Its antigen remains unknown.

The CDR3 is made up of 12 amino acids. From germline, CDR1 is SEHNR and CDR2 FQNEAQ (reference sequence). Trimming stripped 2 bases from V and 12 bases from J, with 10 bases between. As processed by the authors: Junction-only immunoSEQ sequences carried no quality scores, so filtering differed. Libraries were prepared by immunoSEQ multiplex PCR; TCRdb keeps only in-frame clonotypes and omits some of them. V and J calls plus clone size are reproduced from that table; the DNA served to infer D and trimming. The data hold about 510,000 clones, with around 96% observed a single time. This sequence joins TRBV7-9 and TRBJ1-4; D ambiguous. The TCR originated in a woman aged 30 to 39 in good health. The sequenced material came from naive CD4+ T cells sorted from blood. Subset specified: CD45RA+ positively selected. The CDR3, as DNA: TGTGCCAGCAGCTTAACGCCTGGTGAACTGTTTTTT. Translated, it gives CASSLTPGELFF.